This TCR beta chain originates from a study of chemoradiotherapy in HPV16-positive cancers. Study-level background: Candidate HPV-specific T-cell clones and common TCR motifs came from functional assays in a couple of HPV16-positive patients. The study, taken as a whole, reports: Functional assays defining HPV-specific T cells used only a couple of HPV16-positive patients.

With regard to this clone: Antigen specificity is unknown.

Sequenced by immunoSEQ multiplex PCR; TCRdb stores in-frame clones only, minus some. The data show under 6,000 clones, around 88% seen once. This CDR3 contains 13 residues. Germline lookup yields CDR1 SGHVS and CDR2 FQNEAQ. Trimming stripped 7 bases from V and 5 bases from J, with 12 bases between. The chain has TRBV7-8 and TRBJ2-1, with D hard to call. Sequencing used tumor tissue, obtained from a patient who underwent chemoradiotherapy. The source of this sequence is a human donor with HPV-associated anogenital cancer. The CDR3 reads CASNPGEDNEQFF. The CDR3 coding sequence is TGTGCCAGCAATCCGGGCGAGGACAATGAGCAGTTCTTC.